This T cell receptor beta chain was profiled in a study of T cell responses to AZD1222 COVID-19 vaccine. Points on this clone: The antigen is not known.

The length of the CDR3 is 16 residues. From germline, CDR1 is MNHNY and CDR2 SVGAGI (reference sequence). J gave up 1 base and V 2 bases, and 8 bases lay outside the gene matches. Libraries were prepared by immunoSEQ multiplex PCR; TCRdb keeps only in-frame clonotypes and omits some of them. The sample carries some 140,000 clones, 92% recorded once. Study-wide results and limits: Repertoires were obtained only post-peak T cell response. Donors in the cohort were predominantly white British and more often female, and clonal diversity was possibly underestimated. Of the AZD1222 recipients, only five to seven were seropositive at baseline.

The receptor comes from an adult in good health. Source: peripheral blood, taken on day 0 of AZD1222 vaccination. V and J are TRBV6-6 and TRBJ2-7; 7 bases match TRBD1. The DNA of the CDR3 is TGTGCCAGCAGTTACCCGACAGGGAGTGGATCCTACGAGCAGTACTTC. This sequence encodes CASSYPTGSGSYEQYF.